This T cell receptor (beta chain) was sequenced for a study of blood T cell repertoires in COVID-19. As for the study in general: Some COVID-19 samples were acute and others convalescent; all came from the United States, Italy and Spain.

In the original workflow: By means of reference gene primer amplification, nucleated cell counts were estimated. Assay: immunoSEQ multiplex PCR; the TCRdb copy retains only in-frame clones and omits some. V and J calls and clone size come straight from that table; D and trimming were deduced from the DNA. The table lists 65,000 to 80,000 clones, about 88% of them singletons. Germline CDR1 is MNHEY and CDR2 is SMNVEV (reference sequence). V gave up 3 bases and J gave up 2 bases, with 12 bases separating them. The CDR3 sequence is 15 residues long. Sequenced: peripheral blood. The receptor was derived from a human donor in a cohort sampled during active COVID-19. The chain recombines TRBV27 with TRBJ2-3; TRBD2 might be the D (6 bases). The CDR3 is CASSFVAENTDTQYF. The CDR3, as DNA: TGTGCCAGCAGTTTTGTAGCGGAGAACACAGATACGCAGTATTTT.